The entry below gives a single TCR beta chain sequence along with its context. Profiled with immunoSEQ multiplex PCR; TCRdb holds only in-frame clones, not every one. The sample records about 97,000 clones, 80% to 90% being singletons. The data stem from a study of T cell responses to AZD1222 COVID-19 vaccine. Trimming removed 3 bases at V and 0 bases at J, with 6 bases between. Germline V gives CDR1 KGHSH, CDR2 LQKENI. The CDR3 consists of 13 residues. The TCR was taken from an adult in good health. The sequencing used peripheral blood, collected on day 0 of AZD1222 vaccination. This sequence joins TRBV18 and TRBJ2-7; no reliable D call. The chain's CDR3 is CASSPSSSYEQYF. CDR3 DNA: TGTGCCAGCTCACCCTCAAGCTCCTACGAGCAGTACTTC.